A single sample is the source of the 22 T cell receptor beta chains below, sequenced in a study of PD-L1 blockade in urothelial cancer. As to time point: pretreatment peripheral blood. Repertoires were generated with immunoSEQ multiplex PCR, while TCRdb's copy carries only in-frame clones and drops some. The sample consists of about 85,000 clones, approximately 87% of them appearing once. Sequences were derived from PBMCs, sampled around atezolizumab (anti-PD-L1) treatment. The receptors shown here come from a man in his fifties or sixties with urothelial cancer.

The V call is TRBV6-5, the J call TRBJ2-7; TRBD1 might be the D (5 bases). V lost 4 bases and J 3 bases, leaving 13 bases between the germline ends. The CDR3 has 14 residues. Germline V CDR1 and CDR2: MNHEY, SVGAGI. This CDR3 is CASSFATAYYEQYF. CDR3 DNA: TGTGCCAGCAGTTTCGCGACAGCCTACTACGAGCAGTACTTC.

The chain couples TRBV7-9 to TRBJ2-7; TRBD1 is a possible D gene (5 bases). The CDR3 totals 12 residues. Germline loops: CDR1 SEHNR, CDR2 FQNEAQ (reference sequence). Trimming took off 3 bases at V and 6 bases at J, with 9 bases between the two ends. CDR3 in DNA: TGTGCCAGCAGCTTGACAGTCGGCGAGCAGTACTTC. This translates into CASSLTVGEQYF.

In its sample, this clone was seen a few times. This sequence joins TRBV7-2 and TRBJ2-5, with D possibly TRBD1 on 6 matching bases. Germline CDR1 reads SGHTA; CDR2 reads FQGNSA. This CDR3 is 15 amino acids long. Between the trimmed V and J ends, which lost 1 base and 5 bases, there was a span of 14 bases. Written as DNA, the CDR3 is TGTGCCAGCAGCTTAGGGCAGACAGGTTGGGAGACCCAGTACTTC. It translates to CASSLGQTGWETQYF.

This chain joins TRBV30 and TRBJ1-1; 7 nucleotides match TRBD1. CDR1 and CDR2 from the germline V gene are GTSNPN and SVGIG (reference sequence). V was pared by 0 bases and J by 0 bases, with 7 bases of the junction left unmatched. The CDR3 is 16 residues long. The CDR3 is CAWSVLTGLMNTEAFF. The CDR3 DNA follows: TGTGCCTGGAGTGTATTGACAGGGCTAATGAACACTGAAGCTTTCTTT.

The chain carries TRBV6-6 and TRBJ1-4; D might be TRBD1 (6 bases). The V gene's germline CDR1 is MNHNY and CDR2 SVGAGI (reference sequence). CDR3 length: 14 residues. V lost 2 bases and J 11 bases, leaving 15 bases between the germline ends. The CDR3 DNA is TGTGCCAGCAGTTACCCTAAACAGGGTGAGAAACTGTTTTTT. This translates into CASSYPKQGEKLFF.

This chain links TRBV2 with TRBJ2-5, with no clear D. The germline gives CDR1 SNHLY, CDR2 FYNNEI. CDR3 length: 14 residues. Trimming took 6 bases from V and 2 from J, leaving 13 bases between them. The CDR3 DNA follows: TGTGCCAGCAGACCCGAGTGGAGTCAAGAGACCCAGTACTTC. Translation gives CASRPEWSQETQYF.

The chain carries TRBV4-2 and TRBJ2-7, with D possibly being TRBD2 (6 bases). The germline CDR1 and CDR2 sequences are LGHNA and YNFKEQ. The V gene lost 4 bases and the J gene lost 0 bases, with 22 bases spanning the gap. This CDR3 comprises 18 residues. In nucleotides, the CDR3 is TGTGCCAGCAGCCTGCTCCCCTTTAGCGGAGGGAGCTCCTACGAGCAGTACTTC. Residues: CASSLLPFSGGSSYEQYF.

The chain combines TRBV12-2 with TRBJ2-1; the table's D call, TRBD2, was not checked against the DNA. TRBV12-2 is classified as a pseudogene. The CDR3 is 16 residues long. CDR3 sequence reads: CASRPTGAGGYNEQFF. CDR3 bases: TGTGCAAGTCGCCCTACGGGAGCTGGTGGGTACAATGAGCAGTTCTTC.

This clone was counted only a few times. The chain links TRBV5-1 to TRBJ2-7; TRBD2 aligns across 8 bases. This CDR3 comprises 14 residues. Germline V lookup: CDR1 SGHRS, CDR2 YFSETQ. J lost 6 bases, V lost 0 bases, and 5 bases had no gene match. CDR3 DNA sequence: TGCGCCAGCAGCTTGGCAGCGGGGGTATCCGAGCAGTACTTC. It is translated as CASSLAAGVSEQYF.

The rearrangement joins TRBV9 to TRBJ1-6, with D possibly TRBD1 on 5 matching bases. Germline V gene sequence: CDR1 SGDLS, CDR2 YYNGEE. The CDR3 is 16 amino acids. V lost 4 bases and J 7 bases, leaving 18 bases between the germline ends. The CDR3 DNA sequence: TGTGCCAGCAGCCCCCAGCCTACAGGACGCAATTCACCCCTCCACTTT. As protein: CASSPQPTGRNSPLHF.

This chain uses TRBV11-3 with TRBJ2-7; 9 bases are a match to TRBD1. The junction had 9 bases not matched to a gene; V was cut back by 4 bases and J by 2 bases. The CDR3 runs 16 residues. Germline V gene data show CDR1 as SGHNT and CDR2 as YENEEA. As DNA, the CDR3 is TGTGCCAGCAGCTCTAGTCCGGGACAGGGCGCCTACGAGCAGTACTTC. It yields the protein CASSSSPGQGAYEQYF.

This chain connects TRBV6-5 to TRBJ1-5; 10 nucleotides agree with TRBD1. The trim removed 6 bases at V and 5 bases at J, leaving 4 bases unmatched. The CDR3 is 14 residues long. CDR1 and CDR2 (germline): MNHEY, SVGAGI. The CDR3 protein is CASRRTGGDQPQHF. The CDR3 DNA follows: TGTGCCAGCAGGAGGACAGGGGGGGATCAGCCCCAGCATTTT.

Written as DNA, the CDR3 is TGTGCCTGGCGAATACAGGGGATGGGTGGCACTGAAGCTTTCTTT. It codes for CAWRIQGMGGTEAFF. The V gene is TRBV30, the J gene TRBJ1-1; 7 nucleotides line up with TRBD1. Per germline, CDR1 GTSNPN and CDR2 SVGIG (reference sequence). This CDR3 is built from 15 residues. V was pared by 5 bases and J by 4 bases, with 13 bases of the junction left unmatched.

The CDR3 bases are TGTGCCAGCAGCTTAAGCCCTTTCGGGACCCAGTACTTC. Amino acid sequence: CASSLSPFGTQYF. This chain uses TRBV7-2 with TRBJ2-5; D uncertain. Trimming left V 2 bases short and J 7 bases short, with 11 bases between. Germline values: CDR1 SGHTA, CDR2 FQGNSA. This CDR3 has 13 amino acids.

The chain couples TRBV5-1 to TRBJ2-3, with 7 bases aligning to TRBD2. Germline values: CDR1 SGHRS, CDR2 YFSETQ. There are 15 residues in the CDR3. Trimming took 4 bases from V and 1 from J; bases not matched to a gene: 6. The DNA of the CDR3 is TGCGCCAGCAGCCCTAGCGGTCGAGGCACAGATACGCAGTATTTT. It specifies CASSPSGRGTDTQYF.

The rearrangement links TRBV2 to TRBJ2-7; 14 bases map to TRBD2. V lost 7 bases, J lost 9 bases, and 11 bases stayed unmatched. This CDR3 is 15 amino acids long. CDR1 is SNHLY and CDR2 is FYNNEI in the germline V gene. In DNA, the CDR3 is TGTGCCAGCAACCAAGGGGGACTAGCGGGAGATCGGCAGTACTTC. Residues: CASNQGGLAGDRQYF.

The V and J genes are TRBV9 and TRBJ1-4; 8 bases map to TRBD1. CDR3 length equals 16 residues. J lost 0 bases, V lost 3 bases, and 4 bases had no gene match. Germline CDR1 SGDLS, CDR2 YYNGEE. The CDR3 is CASSGGTGATNEKLFF. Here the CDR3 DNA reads TGTGCCAGCAGCGGAGGGACAGGAGCAACTAATGAAAAACTGTTTTTT.

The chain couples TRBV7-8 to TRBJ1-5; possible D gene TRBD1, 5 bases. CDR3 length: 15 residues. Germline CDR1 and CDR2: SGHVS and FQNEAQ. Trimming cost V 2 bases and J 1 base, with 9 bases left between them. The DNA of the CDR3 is TGTGCCAGCAGCTTAAGGACAATCAGCAATCAGCCCCAGCATTTT. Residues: CASSLRTISNQPQHF.

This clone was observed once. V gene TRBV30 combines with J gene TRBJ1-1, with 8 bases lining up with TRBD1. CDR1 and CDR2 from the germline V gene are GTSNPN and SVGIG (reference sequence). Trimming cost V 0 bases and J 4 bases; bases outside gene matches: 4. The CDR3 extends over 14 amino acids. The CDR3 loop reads CAWSVGDRGTEAFF. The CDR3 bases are TGTGCCTGGAGTGTAGGCGACAGGGGCACTGAAGCTTTCTTT.

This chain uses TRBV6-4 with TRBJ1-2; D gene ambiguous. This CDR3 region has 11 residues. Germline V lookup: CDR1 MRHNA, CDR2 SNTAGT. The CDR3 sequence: CAREFNYGYTF. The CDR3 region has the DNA TGTGCTAGAGAGTTTAACTATGGCTACACCTTC.

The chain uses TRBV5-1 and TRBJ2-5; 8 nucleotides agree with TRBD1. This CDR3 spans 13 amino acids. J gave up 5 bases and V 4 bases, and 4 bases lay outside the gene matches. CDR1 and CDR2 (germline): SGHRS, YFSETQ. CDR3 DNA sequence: TGCGCCAGCAGCGGACGACAGGGGGAGACCCAGTACTTC. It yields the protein CASSGRQGETQYF.

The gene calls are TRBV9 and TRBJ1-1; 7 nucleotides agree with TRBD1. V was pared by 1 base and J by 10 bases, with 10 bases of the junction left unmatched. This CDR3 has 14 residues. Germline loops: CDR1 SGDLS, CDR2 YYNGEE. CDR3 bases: TGTGCCAGCAGCGTAAATACAGGGGCTTCTGGAGCTTTCTTT. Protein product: CASSVNTGASGAFF.